The 8 T cell receptor beta chains in this list originate from one sample, sequenced in a study of beta chain features in type 1 diabetes. The entirety of the isolated RNA underwent reverse transcription, so expressed TCRB transcripts were sequenced. Repertoires were generated with immunoSEQ multiplex PCR, while TCRdb's copy carries only in-frame clones and drops some. This table has 240,000 or so clones, roughly two thirds appearing once. Sequenced input: naive CD4+ T cells from blood. The origin of the receptors is a man aged 25-45 years in good health.

For the CDR3, the DNA is TGTGCCAGCAGCGTGTCATCCGACTCACCCCTCCACTTT. Translating it yields CASSVSSDSPLHF. The rearrangement links TRBV9 to TRBJ1-6; D uncertain. The ends were cut back, 2 bases at V and 10 bases at J, with 10 bases in the middle. The CDR3 contains 13 residues. The V gene's germline CDR1 is SGDLS and CDR2 YYNGEE.

The chain carries TRBV4-3 and TRBJ1-2; D is undetermined. The CDR3 consists of 16 residues. Trimming took 2 bases from V and 0 from J, leaving 13 bases between them. Germline values: CDR1 LGHNA, CDR2 YSLEER. Here the CDR3 reads CASSQRRSHANYGYTF. The CDR3, as DNA: TGCGCCAGCAGCCAAAGAAGGAGCCATGCTAACTATGGCTACACCTTC.

The gene calls are TRBV28 and TRBJ2-5; 7 bases are a match to TRBD1. Germline V gene data show CDR1 as MDHEN and CDR2 as SYDVKM. This CDR3 has 12 residues. After removal of 4 bases from V and 5 bases from J, the junction contained 1 base not matched to a gene. CDR3 residues: CASSYRGETQYF. For the CDR3, the DNA is TGTGCCAGCAGTTACAGGGGCGAGACCCAGTACTTC.

This chain connects TRBV13 to TRBJ1-2, with D hard to call. V lost 6 bases, J lost 6 bases, and 14 bases lay in between. This CDR3 is built from 13 residues. Germline CDR1 and CDR2: PRHDT and FYEKMQ (reference sequence). The CDR3 DNA follows: TGTGCCAGCAGTGTGGCAGTTTTGGATGGCTACACCTTC. Residues: CASSVAVLDGYTF.

CDR3 residues: CASSLGTRGEAFF. The DNA of the CDR3 is TGTGCCAGCAGCTTGGGGACGAGGGGTGAAGCTTTCTTT. This chain uses TRBV11-2 with TRBJ1-1, with D possibly TRBD1 on 5 matching bases. The CDR3 spans 13 residues. Germline assignment: CDR1 SGHAT and CDR2 FQNNGV. V was pared by 3 bases and J by 7 bases, with 12 bases between.

This chain connects TRBV5-1 to TRBJ1-6; D is uncertain. Trimming stripped 4 bases from V and 8 bases from J, with 10 bases between. Germline loops: CDR1 SGHRS, CDR2 YFSETQ. This CDR3 has 13 amino acids. CDR3 bases: TGCGCCAGCAGCCCCGGACCTGATTCACCCCTCCACTTT. Protein: CASSPGPDSPLHF.

For this clone: Distinct nucleotide sequences in the sample also encode this CDR3. V usage is TRBV30 and J usage is TRBJ2-6, with unresolved D. The ends were cut back, 3 bases at V and 0 bases at J, with 6 bases in the middle. There are 14 residues in the CDR3. Looked up from germline, CDR1 is GTSNPN and CDR2 is SVGIG (reference sequence). CDR3 in DNA: TGTGCCTGGAGCAAGTCCTCTGGGGCCAACGTCCTGACTTTC. Protein sequence: CAWSKSSGANVLTF.

The rearrangement joins TRBV7-9 to TRBJ2-1; 12 bases agree with TRBD2. The CDR3 loop spans 15 amino acids. After removal of 5 bases from V and 15 bases from J, the junction contained 14 bases not matched to a gene. Germline assignment: CDR1 SEHNR and CDR2 FQNEAQ (reference sequence). This CDR3 is CASSRPSGRAWTMFF. DNA of the CDR3: TGTGCCAGCAGCCGCCCTAGCGGGAGGGCCTGGACAATGTTCTTC.